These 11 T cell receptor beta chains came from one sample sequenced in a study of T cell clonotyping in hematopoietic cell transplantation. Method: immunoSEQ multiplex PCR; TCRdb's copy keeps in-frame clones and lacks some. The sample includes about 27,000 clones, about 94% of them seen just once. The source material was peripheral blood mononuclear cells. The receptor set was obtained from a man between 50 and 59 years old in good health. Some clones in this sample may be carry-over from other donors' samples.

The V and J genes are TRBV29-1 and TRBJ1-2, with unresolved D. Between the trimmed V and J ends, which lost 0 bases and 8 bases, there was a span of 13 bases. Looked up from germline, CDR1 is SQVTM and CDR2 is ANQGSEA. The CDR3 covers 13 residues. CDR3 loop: CSVEDQEAGGYTF. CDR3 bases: TGCAGCGTTGAAGATCAAGAGGCGGGCGGCTACACCTTC. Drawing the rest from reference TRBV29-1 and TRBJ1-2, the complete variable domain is SAVISQKPSRDICQRGTSLTIQCQVDSQVTMMFWYRQQPGQSLTLIATANQGSEATYESGFVIDKFPISRPNLTFSTLTVSNMSPEDSSIYLCSVEDQEAGGYTFGSGTRLTVV.

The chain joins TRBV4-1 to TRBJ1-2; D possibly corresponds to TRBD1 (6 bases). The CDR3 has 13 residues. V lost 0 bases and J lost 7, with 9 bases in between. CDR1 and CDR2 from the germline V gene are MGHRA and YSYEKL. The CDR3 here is CASSQDGTFGYTF. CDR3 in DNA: TGCGCCAGCAGCCAAGACGGGACATTTGGCTACACCTTC.

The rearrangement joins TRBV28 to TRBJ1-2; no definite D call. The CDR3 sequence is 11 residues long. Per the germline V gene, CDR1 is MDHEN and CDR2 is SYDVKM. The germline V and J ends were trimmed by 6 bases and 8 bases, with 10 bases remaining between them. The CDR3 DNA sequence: TGTGCCAGCAGACAAGTGACCGGCTACACCTTC. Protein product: CASRQVTGYTF.

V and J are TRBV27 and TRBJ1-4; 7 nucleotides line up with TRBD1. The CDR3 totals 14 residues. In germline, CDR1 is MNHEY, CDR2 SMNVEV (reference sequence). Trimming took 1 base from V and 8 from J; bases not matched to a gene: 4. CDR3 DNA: TGTGCCAGCAGTTTATTGCCAGGGGGGGAAAAACTGTTTTTT. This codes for CASSLLPGGEKLFF.

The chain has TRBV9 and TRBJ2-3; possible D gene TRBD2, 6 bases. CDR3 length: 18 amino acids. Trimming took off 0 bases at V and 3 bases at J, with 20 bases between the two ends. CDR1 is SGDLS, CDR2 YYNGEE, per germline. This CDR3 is CASSVDPLSGTPTDTQYF. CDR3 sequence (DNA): TGTGCCAGCAGCGTAGACCCCCTTAGCGGCACGCCGACAGATACGCAGTATTTT. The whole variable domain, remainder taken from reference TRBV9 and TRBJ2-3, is DSGVTQTPKHLITATGQRVTLRCSPRSGDLSVYWYQQSLDQGLQFLIQYYNGEERAKGNILERFSAQQFPDLHSELNLSSLELGDSALYFCASSVDPLSGTPTDTQYFGPGTRLTVL.

CDR3 sequence: CASRVSGQGNYEQYF. In DNA form, the CDR3 reads TGCGCCAGCAGAGTATCTGGACAGGGAAACTACGAGCAGTACTTC. J is TRBJ2-7 and V is TRBV5-1, with TRBD1 identical over 8 bases. Germline V gene lookup returns CDR1 SGHRS and CDR2 YFSETQ. This CDR3 has 15 amino acids. Unmatched junction bases numbered 10, after V lost 5 bases and J lost 3 bases.

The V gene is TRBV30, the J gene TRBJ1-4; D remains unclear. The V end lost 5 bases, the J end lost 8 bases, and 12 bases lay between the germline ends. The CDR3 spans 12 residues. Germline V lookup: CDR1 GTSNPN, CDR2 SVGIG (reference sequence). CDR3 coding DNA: TGTGCCTGGGGACCCGGCCGCGAAAAACTGTTTTTT. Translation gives CAWGPGREKLFF.

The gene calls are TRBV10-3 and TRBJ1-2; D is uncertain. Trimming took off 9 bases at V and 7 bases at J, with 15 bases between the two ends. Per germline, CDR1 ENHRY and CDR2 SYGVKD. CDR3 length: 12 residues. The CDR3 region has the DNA TGTGCCATTCAGAACAACCGGGGTGGCTACACCTTC. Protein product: CAIQNNRGGYTF.

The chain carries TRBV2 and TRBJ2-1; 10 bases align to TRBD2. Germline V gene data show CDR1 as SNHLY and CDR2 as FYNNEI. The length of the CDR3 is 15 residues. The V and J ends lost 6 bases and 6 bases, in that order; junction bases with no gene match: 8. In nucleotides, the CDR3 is TGTGCCAGCAGGGGTAGCGGGGGGCCCGTCAATGAGCAGTTCTTC. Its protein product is CASRGSGGPVNEQFF.

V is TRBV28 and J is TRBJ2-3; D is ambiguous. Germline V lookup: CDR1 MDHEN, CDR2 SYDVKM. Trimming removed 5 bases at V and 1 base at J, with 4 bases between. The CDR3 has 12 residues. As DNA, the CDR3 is TGTGCCAGCAGTGGGGGCACAGATACGCAGTATTTT. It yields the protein CASSGGTDTQYF.

This chain's CDR3 is CASSEGGTATEAFF. CDR3 nucleotides: TGTGCCAGCAGTGAGGGCGGAACGGCCACTGAAGCTTTCTTT. The rearrangement uses TRBV6-6 and TRBJ1-1, with D unresolved. The CDR3 runs to 14 residues. The V gene lost 5 bases and the J gene lost 4 bases, with 14 bases spanning the gap. The germline V gene has CDR1 MNHNY and CDR2 SVGAGI (reference sequence).